This entry is about one TCR beta chain. Its antigen is not identified. This sample stems from a study of CD8+CD57+ T cells in acquired aplastic anemia. Study at large: The study obtained an average of roughly 3 ug of DNA from sorted CD4+ and CD8+ cells. Study-level points and caveats: In common between the patients and the controls were nearly 30 CD8+ CDR3 sequences.

Trimming removed 1 base from V and 0 bases from J; junction bases left unmatched: 2. CDR3 size: 15 residues. The template for TCR beta VDJ and CDR3 sequence profiling was genomic DNA. TCRdb re-called the reads with MiXCR, one entry per CDR3 protein. The table records approximately 130,000 distinct CDR3 sequences, roughly two fifths of them present only once. Material for sequencing was sorted CD4+, CD8+, or CD8+CD57+ T cells (not recorded which) from PBMCs. This clonotype originated in a human donor in good health, serving as a control. This rearrangement joins TRBV7-1 to TRBJ1-1; the match to TRBD1 covers 7 bases. TRBV7-1 is an ORF for which the function is uncertain. This chain's CDR3 is CASSSVTGMNTEAFF. The CDR3 nucleotides read TGTGCCAGCAGCTCAGTGACAGGGATGAACACTGAAGCTTTCTTT.